This T cell receptor (beta chain) was recovered during a study of Graves' ophthalmopathy and Graves' hyperthyroidism. The CDR3 is made up of 15 amino acids. The V gene lost 0 bases and the J gene lost 5 bases, with 13 bases spanning the gap. Germline V gives CDR1 LNHNV, CDR2 YYDKDF (reference sequence). Among the exclusions were patients with other autoimmune diseases, uncontrolled infections, pregnancy or lactation. Thyroid ultrasound, orbital computed tomography, TRAb, serum thyroxine and clinical symptoms formed the basis of diagnosis. Amplification targeted the TCR beta CDR3 regions, with RNA transcripts as the source material. A first-round RT-PCR used HTBI primers, followed by a second-round multiplex PCR. MiXCR, applied by TCRdb to the multiplex PCR reads, yields one record per CDR3 protein. The sample holds about 220,000 distinct CDR3 sequences; 20% to 25% are singletons and the top ten take around two fifths.

Sequenced input: peripheral blood. The chain is built from TRBV15 and TRBJ2-5; D is perhaps TRBD2 (6 bases). The receptor's source is a woman aged 45-59 years with Graves' ophthalmopathy. This CDR3 is CATSRDYGAGETQYF. The CDR3, as DNA: TGTGCCACCAGCAGAGATTATGGGGCGGGGGAGACCCAGTACTTC.